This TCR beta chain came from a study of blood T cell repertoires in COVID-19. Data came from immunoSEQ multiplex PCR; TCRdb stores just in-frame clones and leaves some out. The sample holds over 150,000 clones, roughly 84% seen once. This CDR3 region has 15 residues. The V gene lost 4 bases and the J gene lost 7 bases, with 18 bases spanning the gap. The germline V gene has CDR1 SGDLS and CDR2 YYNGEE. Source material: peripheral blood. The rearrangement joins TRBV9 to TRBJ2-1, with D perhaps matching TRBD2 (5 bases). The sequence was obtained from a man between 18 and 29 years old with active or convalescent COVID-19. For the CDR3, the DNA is TGTGCCAGCAGCTCAAGGACTCTAATCCTTAATGAGCAGTTCTTC. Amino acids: CASSSRTLILNEQFF.